These T cell receptor beta chains were read from a single sample in a study of breast tumors, draining lymph nodes, adjacent tissues. Each CDR3 protein is one row after TCRdb ran MiXCR on the multiplex PCR reads. The sample has 20,000 to 25,000 distinct CDR3 sequences; about 60% are singletons. Specimen: breast tumor tissue. Receptor source: a female donor with breast cancer. Some clones in this sample may be carry-over from other donors' samples. The CDR3 runs from the conserved cysteine through the conserved F or W. The order of the fields is V gene, CDR3 protein.

TRBV9 CASSVGTSGGRVEEQYF
TRBV9 CASSVGQGYEKLFF
TRBV5-1 CASSLGITGSYGYTFGSGTGELFF
TRBV24-1 CATSDFDRLDTQYF
TRBV4-1 CASSFRLAGGSYEQYF
TRBV20-1 CSARASGRTANNSPLHF
TRBV15 CATSRDRTGGYEQYF
TRBV2 CASRERGGQKDTQYF
TRBV7-9 CASSPGDRLGIAYEQYF
TRBV7-9 CASSQAQGRGDEQLF
TRBV12-3/TRBV12-4 CASSLRGRETQYF
TRBV20-1 CSAAPGLDYGYTF
TRBV7-9 CASSLGGDTEAFF
TRBV7-2 CASSNPLAYGYTF
TRBV19 CASSAEGIHEQYF
TRBV2 CASRGTSGQWGEQFF
TRBV7-9 CASNRQATDTQYF
TRBV7-8 CASSLSDRGHEQYF
TRBV20-1 CSARGQGVHYGYTF
TRBV7-2 CASSLFGGFGANVLTF
TRBV5-6 CASSLRHEQYF
TRBV7-9 CASSLFGLAVANTGELFF
TRBV6-1 CASSVRDNQETQYF
TRBV2 CASRLTSGSGTDTQYF
TRBV5-8 CASSLSRGTDTQYF
TRBV20-1 CSTLTGPYGSTF
TRBV7-9 CASRLGTGANEQFF
TRBV3-1 CASSQGQTTNQPQHF
TRBV19 CASSSTSGRARSEQFF
TRBV2 CASSGTGPPSEQYF
TRBV6-6 CATGTGREEGELFF
TRBV19 CASSMGYEQFF